Listed below are T cell receptor beta chains from one sample, sequenced in a study of blood T cell repertoires in COVID-19. Sequencing was performed with immunoSEQ multiplex PCR; in TCRdb, only in-frame clones are kept and a portion is missing. Here the sample spans fewer than 200,000 clones, 85% to 90% being singletons. Sequenced input: peripheral blood. The receptors originated from a man aged 70-80 years with active or convalescent COVID-19. The CDR3 runs from the conserved cysteine through the conserved F or W. The order of the fields is CDR3 protein, CDR3 DNA, V gene, clone size, J gene, D gene. The D gene is left open where the match is weak. Where a row states a size, it is once, few, many or the class of an expanded clone; other rows omit it.

cdr3_aa: CASSDQTSGSYNEQFF
cdr3_nt: TGTGCCAGCAGTGACCAAACTAGCGGATCCTACAATGAGCAGTTCTTC
v_call: TRBV28
clone_size: once
j_call: TRBJ2-1
d_call: TRBD2

cdr3_aa: CASSLISRGEQYF
cdr3_nt: TGTGCCAGCAGCTTAATTAGCCGAGGGGAGCAGTACTTC
v_call: TRBV7-3
clone_size: -
j_call: TRBJ2-7
d_call: -

cdr3_aa: CATRGVLMNTEAFF
cdr3_nt: TGCGCGACCAGAGGAGTCCTCATGAACACTGAAGCTTTCTTT
v_call: TRBV18
clone_size: -
j_call: TRBJ1-1
d_call: -

cdr3_aa: CASSQDQVRTEAFF
cdr3_nt: TGTGCCAGCAGCCAAGATCAAGTGAGGACTGAAGCTTTCTTT
v_call: TRBV3-1/TRBV3-2
clone_size: -
j_call: TRBJ1-1
d_call: -

cdr3_aa: CASSLSFDSPLHF
cdr3_nt: TGTGCCAGCAGCTTGTCTTTCGATTCACCCCTCCACTTT
v_call: TRBV5-5
clone_size: -
j_call: TRBJ1-6
d_call: -

cdr3_aa: CASRGPRQEISYGYTF
cdr3_nt: TGTGCCAGCAGGGGACCTCGACAGGAAATTTCCTATGGCTACACCTTC
v_call: TRBV28
clone_size: -
j_call: TRBJ1-2
d_call: -

cdr3_aa: CASSQLQGRVQFF
cdr3_nt: TGTGCCAGCAGCCAACTACAGGGTAGAGTGCAGTTCTTC
v_call: TRBV14
clone_size: -
j_call: TRBJ2-1
d_call: -

cdr3_aa: CASSRQPAGKYGYTF
cdr3_nt: TGTGCCAGCAGCCGCCAACCGGCAGGGAAGTATGGCTACACCTTC
v_call: TRBV28
clone_size: few
j_call: TRBJ1-2
d_call: -

cdr3_aa: CASSPRSRQAYYGYTF
cdr3_nt: TGTGCCAGCAGCCCCCGTAGTAGACAGGCTTACTATGGCTACACCTTC
v_call: TRBV9
clone_size: -
j_call: TRBJ1-2
d_call: -

cdr3_aa: CASSLTDRGDTEAFF
cdr3_nt: TGTGCCAGCTCACTCACGGACAGGGGGGACACTGAAGCTTTCTTT
v_call: TRBV18
clone_size: -
j_call: TRBJ1-1
d_call: TRBD1

cdr3_aa: CASNAGNRGDQPQHF
cdr3_nt: TGTGCCAGCAACGCGGGAAACAGGGGCGATCAGCCCCAGCATTTT
v_call: TRBV14
clone_size: once
j_call: TRBJ1-5
d_call: TRBD1